This T cell receptor beta chain comes out of a study of memory CD4+ T cells and cytomegalovirus serostatus. CDR1 is LNHNV, CDR2 YYDKDF, per germline (reference sequence). The junction had 13 bases not matched to a gene; V was cut back by 1 base and J by 11 bases. The CDR3 runs 17 residues. The sort gate was single viable CD3+CD4+CD8-CD45RO+ cells for memory CD4+ T cells. The data were produced by immunoSEQ multiplex PCR, yet TCRdb's version contains in-frame clones alone and is incomplete. The sample includes some 50,000 clones, roughly 73% of them seen just once. The chain joins TRBV15 to TRBJ2-1; 11 bases align to TRBD2. The receptor's source is an adult in good health and CMV-seronegative. Sequences were obtained from memory CD4+ T cells from blood. The CDR3 sequence is CATSRGIAGGLVSKQFF. The CDR3 nucleotides are TGTGCCACCAGCAGAGGGATAGCGGGGGGGCTTGTTTCTAAGCAGTTCTTC. Filled out from reference TRBV15 and TRBJ2-1, the complete variable domain reads DAMVIQNPRYQVTQFGKPVTLSCSQTLNHNVMYWYQQKSSQAPKLLFHYYDKDFNNEADTPDNFQSRRPNTSFCFLDIRSPGLGDTAMYLCATSRGIAGGLVSKQFFGPGTRLTVL.